This T cell receptor (beta chain) was obtained from a study of identical twins' blood T cells. Each TCR cDNA library carried sample-specific barcodes on both ends. TCRdb reanalysed the 5' RACE reads using MiXCR and keeps one entry per CDR3 protein. In the table there are 300,000 to 450,000 distinct CDR3 sequences, 28% of which are singletons. This clonotype has a handful of counts. Its antigen remains unknown. Germline CDR1 MNHNS, CDR2 SASEGT. The CDR3 length is 16 residues. V was cut by 1 base and J by 6 bases, with 18 bases left in between. Findings and limits, study-wide: Twins shared more top CDR3 clonotypes than unrelated donors did.

All three twin pairs grew up together with likely shared infections and vaccines. The genes are TRBV6-1 and TRBJ1-1; D remains ambiguous. The sequencing sample was made of PBMCs. The receptor was isolated from a woman between 18 and 50 years old in good health. CDR3 nucleotides: TGTGCCAGCAGTGAAGGGTACGCCTCCGAATCATCTGAAGCTTTCTTT. As protein: CASSEGYASESSEAFF.